The clone carrying this T cell receptor beta chain has only a few counts. Its antigen remains unknown. iRepertoire HTBI primers and Arm-PCR of CDR3 regions built TCR beta libraries. TCRdb called the multiplex PCR reads again in MiXCR, with one record for every CDR3 protein. This table holds under 700,000 distinct CDR3 sequences, 16% found once. Described time point: newly diagnosed GD, antithyroid drugs for less than 3 months. The TCR library was prepared using RNA isolated from PBMCs. The data were taken from a study of regulatory T cells in long-lasting Graves disease. About the research overall: Graves' patients, diagnosed recently, had received antithyroid drugs under 3 months. Study-wide results and limits: For persistent Graves' patients, TCR diversity was lower than for newly diagnosed ones.

The CDR3 has 18 residues. Trimming took 7 bases from V and 9 from J; bases not matched to a gene: 17. Germline CDR1 and CDR2: SEHNR and FQNEAQ (reference sequence). These data also formed part of another study, on T cells in Graves' hyperthyroidism and ophthalmopathy. Turning to that study: In the first-round RT-PCR of the TCR CDR3, the HTBI primer set was used.

This specimen was peripheral blood mononuclear cells (PBMCs), taken at new diagnosis, from a patient treated with antithyroid drugs. This TCR was recovered from a woman aged 35-65 years with Graves disease. The chain combines TRBV7-9 with TRBJ2-1; 14 nucleotides align to TRBD2. The DNA of the CDR3 is TGTGCCAGCAAAGTACGGACTAGCGGGGGGCGCGGTCTGGGTGAGCAGTTCTTC. It is translated as CASKVRTSGGRGLGEQFF. The full variable domain, with the rest looked up from reference TRBV7-9 and TRBJ2-1, is DTGVSQNPRHKITKRGQNVTFRCDPISEHNRLYWYRQTLGQGPEFLTYFQNEAQLEKSRLLSDRFSAERPKGSFSTLEIQRTEQGDSAMYLCASKVRTSGGRGLGEQFFGPGTRLTVL.